This T cell receptor (beta chain) was sequenced in a study of T cells in women clearing cervical HPV infection. Measured with immunoSEQ multiplex PCR; TCRdb has only the in-frame clones, and not every one. This sample carries some 40,000 clones, with just under 6.5% going to the ten biggest clones. To note about this clone: The observed sequence ends 3 residues before the CDR3 terminus, with the missing tail filled in from the germline J gene.

V was pared by 5 bases and J by 2 bases, with 6 bases of the junction left unmatched. The CDR3 covers 15 residues. In germline, CDR1 is SGHVS, CDR2 FNYEAQ. The chain employs TRBV7-6 and TRBJ2-1, with 7 bases identical to TRBD1. The sequencing input was blood buffy coat. The source of this sequence is a woman aged 18 to 75 with a cervical HPV16 infection that either progressed to CIN3+ or cleared (not recorded which). This chain's CDR3 is CASSLTTGTYNEQFF. The part of the CDR3 DNA that was read is TGTGCCAGCAGCCTTACGACAGGGACCTACAATGAG.